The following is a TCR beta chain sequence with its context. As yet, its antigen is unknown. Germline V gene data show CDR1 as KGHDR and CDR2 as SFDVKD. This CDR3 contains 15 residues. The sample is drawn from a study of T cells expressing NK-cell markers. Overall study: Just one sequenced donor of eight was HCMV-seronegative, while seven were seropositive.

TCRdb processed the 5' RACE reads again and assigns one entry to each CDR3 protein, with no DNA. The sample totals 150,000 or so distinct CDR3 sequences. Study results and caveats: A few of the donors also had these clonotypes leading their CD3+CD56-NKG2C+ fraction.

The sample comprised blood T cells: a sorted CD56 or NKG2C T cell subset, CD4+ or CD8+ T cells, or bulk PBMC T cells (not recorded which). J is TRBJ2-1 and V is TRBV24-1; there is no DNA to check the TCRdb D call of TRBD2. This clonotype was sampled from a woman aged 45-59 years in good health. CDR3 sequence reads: CATSEWTSPYNEQFF.